This T cell receptor beta chain was obtained from a study of response to subunit inactivated influenza vaccine. The study, taken as a whole, reports: It was suggested by the authors that few new T cells are recruited by each seasonal influenza vaccination.

TCRdb reprocessed the RT-PCR reads via MiXCR and lists one record per CDR3 protein. The sample includes hundreds of thousands of distinct CDR3 sequences, about 25% seen only once; the top ten take less than 2.5%. On this clonotype: The antigen remains unidentified.

The V end lost 0 bases, the J end lost 6 bases, and 14 bases lay between the germline ends. This CDR3 comprises 15 residues. CDR1 LGHNA and CDR2 YNFKEQ come from the germline V gene. The source of this sequence is a man in his fifties or sixties who received an inactivated influenza vaccine. The sequencing here drew on CD4+ T cells sorted from PBMCs, taken roughly 5 days after vaccination. The J gene is TRBJ1-2, the V gene TRBV4-2; D unclear. In DNA, the CDR3 is TGTGCCAGCAGCCAAGATCAAGGGATTGATAATGGCTACACCTTC. Residues: CASSQDQGIDNGYTF.